This passage covers 28 T cell receptor beta chains from one sample sequenced in a study of T cells after yellow fever vaccination (dated by TCRdb to about 2019). Library construction relied on 5' RACE. Sequencing was performed on an Illumina NovaSeq 6000. Using fastp trimming at Q25 and MiXCR clonotype assembly, TCRdb reanalyzed the public sequencing data and kept in-frame beta chains. Identical CDR3 proteins give one entry, which carries the most common genes and DNA. The sample includes more than 50,000 distinct CDR3 sequences, with approximately 6% observed a single time. Together, the top ten hold roughly 30% of the sample. The treatment or condition tag for this specimen amounts to: live attenuated yellow fever vaccine strain. The sequences come from PBMCs, either bulk or a sorted T-cell subset (CD4+, CD8+, memory, or dextramer-sorted; not recorded which), collected on the day of the yellow fever booster vaccination. These receptors came from a man younger than 30 who received the YFV17D yellow fever vaccine.

The gene calls are TRBV4-2 and TRBJ1-1; 8 nucleotides agree with TRBD1. This CDR3 is built from 15 residues. V gave up 1 base and J gave up 11 bases; unmatched junction bases: 12. Germline CDR1 is LGHNA and CDR2 is YNFKEQ. The CDR3 loop is CASSQVGQGLSRAFF. As DNA, the CDR3 is TGTGCCAGCAGCCAAGTCGGACAGGGACTGTCCCGGGCTTTCTTT.

The chain links TRBV12-3 or TRBV12-4 to TRBJ2-1; D is perhaps TRBD1 or TRBD2 (5 bases each). The germline V and J ends were trimmed by 6 bases and 12 bases, with 18 bases remaining between them. The length of the CDR3 is 13 residues. The CDR3 DNA sequence: TGTGCCAGCAGCCTGACCGGGGCCGGTGGGCAGTTCTTC. It yields the protein CASSLTGAGGQFF.

A note on this clonotype: This may stem from a read error, because a much larger clone lies one nucleotide away. The CDR3 sequence is CASRLEPGGEQYF. The CDR3 DNA is TGCGCCAGCAGGTTGGAGCCCGGGGGGGAGCAGTACTTC. The chain uses TRBV5-1 and TRBJ2-7; TRBD2 matches at 7 bases. CDR1 and CDR2 from the germline V gene are SGHRS and YFSETQ. The CDR3 covers 13 residues.

The rearrangement uses TRBV7-9 and TRBJ1-5; D ambiguous. Trimming took 4 bases from V and 5 from J, leaving 6 bases between them. The CDR3 is made up of 12 amino acids. Per germline, CDR1 SEHNR and CDR2 FQNEAQ (reference sequence). For the CDR3, the DNA is TGTGCCAGCAGCTCTTGGGATCAGCCCCAGCATTTT. This translates into CASSSWDQPQHF. The full variable domain, its missing parts supplied by reference TRBV7-9 and TRBJ1-5, is DTGVSQNPRHKITKRGQNVTFRCDPISEHNRLYWYRQTLGQGPEFLTYFQNEAQLEKSRLLSDRFSAERPKGSFSTLEIQRTEQGDSAMYLCASSSWDQPQHFGDGTRLSIL.

This clonotype was seen at least ten times. V and J are TRBV29-1 and TRBJ1-2; D perhaps matches TRBD1 (6 bases). With 7 bases removed from V and 9 bases from J, the gap between germline ends came to 12 bases. The CDR3 loop spans 10 amino acids. Germline V gene sequence: CDR1 SQVTM, CDR2 ANQGSEA. The CDR3 loop is CSAYRVSYTF. In DNA form, the CDR3 reads TGCAGCGCGTACAGGGTCAGCTACACCTTC.

This clonotype was seen at least ten times. The J gene is TRBJ2-7, the V gene TRBV7-2; D may be TRBD2 (5 bases). Germline CDR1 and CDR2: SGHTA and FQGNSA. The CDR3 is 13 residues long. The V end lost 0 bases, the J end lost 2 bases, and 5 bases lay between the germline ends. CDR3 in DNA: TGTGCCAGCAGCTTAGCGGGAGCCTACGAGCAGTACTTC. Translated: CASSLAGAYEQYF. Full variable domain (rest looked up from reference TRBV7-2 and TRBJ2-7): GAGVSQSPSNKVTEKGKDVELRCDPISGHTALYWYRQSLGQGLEFLIYFQGNSAPDKSGLPSDRFSAERTGGSVSTLTIQRTQQEDSAVYLCASSLAGAYEQYFGPGTRLTVT.

This clonotype was counted a few times. The chain couples TRBV27 to TRBJ2-7; D is ambiguous. The CDR3 totals 13 residues. Germline V gives CDR1 MNHEY, CDR2 SMNVEV (reference sequence). Between the trimmed V and J ends, which lost 4 bases and 0 bases, there was a span of 7 bases. The CDR3 spells CASSSRSSYEQYF. The CDR3, as DNA: TGTGCCAGCAGTTCGCGAAGCTCCTACGAGCAGTACTTC.

This clonotype was counted many times. This chain uses TRBV12-3 or TRBV12-4 with TRBJ1-1, with unresolved D. Trimming stripped 6 bases from V and 6 bases from J, with 8 bases between. This CDR3 contains 11 residues. CDR3 region: CASSIGPEAFF. The CDR3 region has the DNA TGTGCCAGCAGCATTGGACCTGAAGCTTTCTTT.

This clonotype appeared a few times. The V and J genes are TRBV28 and TRBJ2-5, with 8 nucleotides matching TRBD2. Germline loops: CDR1 MDHEN, CDR2 SYDVKM. The CDR3 has 14 amino acids. V dropped 2 bases and J dropped 3; count of bases not matched to a gene: 2. CDR3 region: CASSLLAGKETQYF. The CDR3 nucleotides are TGTGCCAGCAGTTTACTAGCGGGTAAAGAGACCCAGTACTTC.

This clonotype was picked up many times. The V call is TRBV6-5, the J call TRBJ2-7; D might be TRBD2 (5 bases). Trimming took 4 bases from V and 3 from J, leaving 10 bases between them. Germline V gene lookup returns CDR1 MNHEY and CDR2 SVGAGI. The CDR3 sequence is 13 residues long. The CDR3 nucleotides are TGTGCCAGCAGTTCCCGGGATGGCTACGAGCAGTACGTC. It translates to CASSSRDGYEQYV.

This chain joins TRBV4-3 and TRBJ2-5; D not resolved. Germline V CDR1 and CDR2: LGHNA, YSLEER. Trimming shortened V by 1 base and J by 7 bases, and 19 bases separated the two germline ends. This CDR3 has 16 residues. The CDR3 sequence: CASSQALSGSEATQYF. The CDR3 nucleotides are TGCGCCAGCAGCCAAGCTCTATCGGGCAGTGAGGCGACCCAGTACTTC.

The rearrangement joins TRBV10-3 to TRBJ2-3, with D perhaps matching TRBD1 (5 bases). This CDR3 is built from 15 residues. CDR1 is ENHRY, CDR2 SYGVKD, per germline. V lost 3 bases, J lost 6 bases, and 16 bases lay in between. Here the CDR3 reads CAISDPPGSDDTQYF. CDR3 sequence (DNA): TGTGCCATCAGTGACCCCCCAGGGTCCGATGATACGCAGTATTTT.

V gene TRBV7-3 combines with J gene TRBJ2-5; D uncertain. Deletions cut 7 bases from V and 4 bases from J, with 7 bases between. Germline CDR1 SGHTA, CDR2 FQGTGA. The CDR3 length is 11 residues. The CDR3 DNA follows: TGTGCCAGCAAGCCGGGAGAGACCCAGTACTTC. Its translation: CASKPGETQYF.

This clonotype appeared many times. The CDR3: CASSWGRDTDTQYF. CDR3 bases: TGTGCCAGCAGCTGGGGGAGGGACACAGATACGCAGTATTTT. The rearrangement links TRBV12-3 or TRBV12-4 to TRBJ2-3; 7 bases match TRBD2. Germline trimming cut 6 bases from V and 2 bases from J; bases unmatched to any gene: 5. This CDR3 is built from 14 residues.

This clonotype has ten or more counts. This rearrangement joins TRBV7-9 to TRBJ2-2; 8 nucleotides match TRBD2. This CDR3 comprises 16 residues. Germline assignment: CDR1 SEHNR and CDR2 FQNEAQ (reference sequence). J was trimmed by 5 bases and V by 5 bases; bases with no gene match: 10. This CDR3 is CASSAEWRGRTGELFF. The CDR3 nucleotides read TGTGCCAGCAGCGCCGAATGGCGCGGGAGGACCGGGGAGCTGTTTTTT.

This clonotype was observed a handful of times. The rearrangement joins TRBV4-3 to TRBJ2-3, with 10 bases that match TRBD2. Germline CDR1 LGHNA, CDR2 YSLEER. V dropped 4 bases and J dropped 2; count of bases not matched to a gene: 9. CDR3 length equals 17 residues. The DNA for the CDR3 is TGCGCCAGCAGCCCCACCCTACTAGCGGGGAACACAGATACGCAGTATTTT. It specifies CASSPTLLAGNTDTQYF.

This clonotype has just a few counts. The CDR3 here is CASSFKPGTEAFF. In DNA form, the CDR3 reads TGTGCCAGCAGCTTTAAACCGGGGACTGAAGCTTTCTTT. The chain uses TRBV7-8 and TRBJ1-1, with D uncertain. CDR1 is SGHVS, CDR2 FQNEAQ, per germline. The CDR3 runs to 13 residues. The V gene lost 3 bases and the J gene lost 5 bases, with 10 bases spanning the gap.

In this sample, this clonotype turned up many times. The chain has TRBV28 and TRBJ2-7; 9 nucleotides match TRBD1. Per germline, CDR1 MDHEN and CDR2 SYDVKM. The trim removed 6 bases at V and 7 bases at J, leaving 10 bases unmatched. This CDR3 region has 14 residues. The CDR3 sequence: CASSPGQGVREQYV. CDR3 coding DNA: TGTGCCAGCAGCCCGGGACAGGGAGTGAGGGAGCAGTACGTC.

In this sample, this clonotype turned up a few times. V gene TRBV7-3 combines with J gene TRBJ2-1; 7 bases are shared with TRBD2. Germline-derived CDR1 and CDR2 are SGHTA and FQGTGA. The CDR3 totals 16 residues. Losses at the gene ends were 2 bases for V and 8 bases for J; bases not matched to a gene: 12. The CDR3 DNA follows: TGTGCCAGCAGCTTAGGGGTCGGGGGGATTTTCGATGAGCAGTTCTTC. Protein: CASSLGVGGIFDEQFF. Full variable domain (outside the CDR3, taken from reference TRBV7-3 and TRBJ2-1): GAGVSQTPSNKVTEKGKYVELRCDPISGHTALYWYRQSLGQGPEFLIYFQGTGAADDSGLPNDRFFAVRPEGSVSTLKIQRTERGDSAVYLCASSLGVGGIFDEQFFGPGTRLTVL.

In its sample, this clonotype was seen many times. The CDR3 coding sequence is TGTGCCAGCAGCCACAAAGGGAGCCCCGGGACGGGTGAGACCCAGTACTTC. It encodes CASSHKGSPGTGETQYF. The chain has TRBV4-2 and TRBJ2-5, with D possibly called TRBD1 or TRBD2 (5 bases each). The V and J ends lost 3 bases and 5 bases respectively, with 22 bases between them. The CDR3 runs to 17 residues. The germline V gene encodes CDR1 LGHNA and CDR2 YNFKEQ.

Only a few counts were recorded for this clonotype. The gene calls are TRBV2 and TRBJ2-7; 8 bases line up with TRBD1. With 5 bases clipped from V and 2 bases from J, the junction kept 8 bases outside the gene matches. The CDR3 runs to 15 residues. The germline CDR1 and CDR2 sequences are SNHLY and FYNNEI. The CDR3 protein is CASSFGQGITYEQYV. In nucleotides, the CDR3 is TGTGCCAGCAGTTTCGGACAGGGAATAACCTACGAGCAGTACGTC.

The chain has TRBV6-2 or TRBV6-3 and TRBJ2-7; TRBD2 is a possible D gene (5 bases). The CDR3 has 14 amino acids. CDR1 is MNHEY, CDR2 SVGEGT, per germline. Deletions cut 7 bases from V and 2 bases from J, with 15 bases between. In nucleotides, the CDR3 is TGTGCCAGCATCGGTCGGGATTTAACCTACGAGCAGTACTTC. Amino acids: CASIGRDLTYEQYF.

This clonotype showed up many times. The J gene is TRBJ2-7, the V gene TRBV15; D tentatively fits TRBD1 or TRBD2 (5 bases each). The germline V and J ends were trimmed by 2 bases and 5 bases, with 16 bases remaining between them. CDR3 length equals 15 residues. Germline CDR1 and CDR2: LNHNV and YYDKDF (reference sequence). CDR3 in amino acids: CATSRMTGAVDEQYV. The CDR3 DNA sequence: TGTGCCACCAGCAGAATGACCGGGGCGGTCGACGAGCAGTACGTC.

This chain joins TRBV12-3 or TRBV12-4 and TRBJ2-2, with D perhaps matching TRBD1 (6 bases). CDR3 length equals 16 residues. Trimming took 2 bases from V and 6 from J, leaving 16 bases between them. Here the CDR3 reads CASSLFTGSVAGELFF. CDR3 nucleotide sequence: TGTGCCAGCAGTTTATTCACAGGGTCGGTTGCCGGGGAGCTGTTTTTT.

Many counts were recorded for this clonotype. The chain joins TRBV6-5 to TRBJ2-3; D not resolved. The CDR3 has 16 residues. V lost 2 bases and J lost 2, with 14 bases in between. Per germline, CDR1 MNHEY and CDR2 SVGAGI. The CDR3 spells CASSYVGPELTDTQYF. The CDR3 bases are TGTGCCAGCAGTTACGTGGGTCCCGAACTCACAGATACGCAGTATTTT.

Only a few counts were recorded for this clonotype. The V call is TRBV19, the J call TRBJ2-3; 7 positions match TRBD1. V shed 5 bases and J 2 bases; nucleotides not matched to a gene: 4. Germline V lookup: CDR1 LNHDA, CDR2 SQIVND (reference sequence). CDR3 length equals 14 residues. In DNA form, the CDR3 reads TGTGCCAGTAGTTCGGGGACAGCCACAGATACGCAGTATTTT. Translated: CASSSGTATDTQYF.

There are many counts of this clonotype. The chain is built from TRBV20-1 and TRBJ1-1; D not resolved. The CDR3 runs 11 residues. Germline CDR1 reads DFQATT; CDR2 reads SNEGSKA (reference sequence). The V end lost 2 bases, the J end lost 6 bases, and 7 bases lay between the germline ends. The DNA of the CDR3 is TGCAGTGCTAGAATCGTCTCTGAAGCTTTCTTT. Encoded protein: CSARIVSEAFF.

Ten or more counts support this clonotype. The chain joins TRBV19 to TRBJ1-1, with TRBD1 as a possible D gene (6 bases). The germline gives CDR1 LNHDA, CDR2 SQIVND (reference sequence). V was trimmed by 5 bases and J by 2 bases, leaving 18 bases between them. CDR3 size: 16 residues. CDR3 residues: CASSSGALLLNTEAFF. For the CDR3, the DNA is TGTGCCAGTAGTTCGGGGGCCTTACTACTCAACACTGAAGCTTTCTTT.